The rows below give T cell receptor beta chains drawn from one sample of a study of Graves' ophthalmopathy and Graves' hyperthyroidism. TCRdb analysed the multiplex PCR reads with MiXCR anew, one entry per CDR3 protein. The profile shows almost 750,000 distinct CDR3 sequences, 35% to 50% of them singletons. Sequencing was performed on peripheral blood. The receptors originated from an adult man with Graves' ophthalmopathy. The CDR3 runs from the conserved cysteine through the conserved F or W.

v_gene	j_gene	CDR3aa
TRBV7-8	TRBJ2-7	CASSPMVSASYEQYF
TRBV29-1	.	CSVQEGTNEQFF
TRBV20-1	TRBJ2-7	CSAKPGQKYEQYF
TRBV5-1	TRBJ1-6	CASGRGTGGIYYNSPLHF
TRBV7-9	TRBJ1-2	CAFGGGTDYGYTF
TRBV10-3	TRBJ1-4	CAIRGEATATNEKLFF
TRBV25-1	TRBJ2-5	CASSSRLAGIQETQYF
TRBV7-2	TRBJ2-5	CASSSLQGGTQYF
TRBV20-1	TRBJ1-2	CSARASPATILDYTF
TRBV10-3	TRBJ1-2	CAISSGSGAYGYTF
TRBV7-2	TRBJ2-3	CASSLAVSGFGTDTQYF
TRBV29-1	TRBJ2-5	CSVVAGEETQYF
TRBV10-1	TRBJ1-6	CATRAGGGNSPLHF
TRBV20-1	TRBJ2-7	CSAHEAGVGSYEQYF
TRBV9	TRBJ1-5	CASSFGYSNQPQHF
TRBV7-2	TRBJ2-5	CASSFRGMLQETQYF
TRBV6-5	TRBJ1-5	CASSFGESSNQPQHF
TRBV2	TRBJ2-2	CASSRTATGELFF
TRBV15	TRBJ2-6	CATTRGTGSGANVLTF
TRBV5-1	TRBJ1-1	CASSQLPGRGVAFF
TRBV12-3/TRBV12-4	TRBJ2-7	CASTKRTSGGYRDEQYF
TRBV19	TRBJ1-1	CASSQPGLMNTEAFF
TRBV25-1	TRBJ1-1	CASSPGTGRVTEAFF
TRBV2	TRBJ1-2	CASLERTGDYGYTF
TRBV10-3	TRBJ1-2	CAISSGTEPTNGYTF
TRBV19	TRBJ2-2	CASSIVSTPTGELFF
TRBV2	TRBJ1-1	CATGQFNTEAFF
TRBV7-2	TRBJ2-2	CASSFVAGLANTGELFF
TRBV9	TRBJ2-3	CASSLHSDPITQYF
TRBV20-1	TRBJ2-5	CSASGGANQYF
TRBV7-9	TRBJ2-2	CASSSPEGKAGELFF
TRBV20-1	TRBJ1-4	CSSLSGQVGEKLFF
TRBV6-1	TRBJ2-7	CASSPPGGSGYEQYF
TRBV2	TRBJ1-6	CASSLTGDISYNSPLHF
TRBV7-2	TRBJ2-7	CASSSRPLGRTTYEQYF
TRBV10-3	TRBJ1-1	CAISRQTGNTEAFF
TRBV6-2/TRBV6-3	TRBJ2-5	CASSPSAGLWLRETQYF
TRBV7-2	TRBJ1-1	CASSLRLGAGYTEAFF
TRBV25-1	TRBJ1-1	CASSASRAGGNTEAFF
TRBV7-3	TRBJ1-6	CASSPGQANSPLHF
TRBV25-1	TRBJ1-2	CASSDTGRPYGYTF
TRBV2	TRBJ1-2	CASSFSGQGYYGYTF
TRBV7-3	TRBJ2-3	CASSRSGDTQYF
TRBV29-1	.	CSVEWVAGDNEQFF
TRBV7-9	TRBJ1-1	CASSTRTSLRTEAFF
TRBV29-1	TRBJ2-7	CSALGGQNSYEQYF
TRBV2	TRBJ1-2	CASRAGTGGYGYTF
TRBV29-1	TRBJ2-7	CSVSTGEQYF
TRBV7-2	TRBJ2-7	CASSLEGQKKQYF
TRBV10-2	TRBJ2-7	CASSLGSGQALYEQYF
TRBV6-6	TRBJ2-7	CASSLDRGVAYEQYF
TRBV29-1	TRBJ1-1	CSGRQGGTEAFF
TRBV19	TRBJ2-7	CASSPGTSGGPFEQCF
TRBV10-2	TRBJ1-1	CASSGHGGSTEAFF